This TCR beta chain was documented in a study of CD8 T cells in ankylosing spondylitis. TCRdb reprocessed the 5' RACE reads with MiXCR, giving one entry per CDR3 protein. The sample has around 540,000 distinct CDR3 sequences; about 13% are singletons. This clonotype was recorded many times. Antigen specificity is unknown. General study findings and limits: A TCR beta motif of eight highly homologous variants appeared characteristic of ankylosing spondylitis blood. Certain motif variants had earlier appeared in reactive arthritis synovial fluid and blood. Disease-linked clones had a CD8+ phenotype and relatively low frequency in peripheral blood.

The CDR3 spans 20 residues. J lost 2 bases, V lost 0 bases, and 15 bases had no gene match. CDR1 and CDR2 from the germline V gene are LNHNV and YYDKDF (reference sequence). Material for sequencing was blood, either unsorted or a sorted T cell fraction (not recorded which). The sequence was collected from a male donor with ankylosing spondylitis. The chain has TRBV15 and TRBJ2-2, with TRBD2 matching over 7 bases. CDR3 amino acids: CATSRDSVASGYFNTGELFF. The CDR3 DNA sequence: TGTGCCACCAGCAGAGATTCGGTTGCTAGCGGATACTTCAACACCGGGGAGCTGTTTTTT.